These T cell receptor beta chains were read from a single sample in a study of identical twins. In TCRdb, the 5' RACE reads were re-called with MiXCR into one record per CDR3 protein. The sample lists hundreds of thousands of distinct CDR3 sequences, roughly 18% occurring once. In addition, the sample was reused for a study of T cells expressing NK-cell markers.

Sequences were obtained from PBMCs. These TCRs come from a woman aged 18-29 years in good health. Each CDR3 is given with its conserved first and last residue. A D gene is named only where the DNA matches it firmly. The size field is filled for only some rows; it gives once, few, many or a size class.

>TRBJ1-2|-|TRBV12-3/TRBV12-4|few
CASKRGDNYYGYTF
TGTGCCAGCAAGAGAGGGGACAATTACTATGGCTACACCTTC
>TRBJ1-5|TRBD1|TRBV12-3/TRBV12-4|-
CASRLGQGNQPQHF
TGTGCCAGCAGACTGGGACAGGGGAATCAGCCCCAGCATTTT
>TRBJ2-1|-|TRBV7-2|-
CASSFNGLGFF
TGTGCCAGCAGCTTCAACGGCCTGGGGTTCTTC
>TRBJ1-2|-|TRBV5-5|-
CASSLQGVSNGYTF
TGTGCCAGCAGCTTACAGGGCGTATCGAATGGCTACACCTTC
>TRBJ2-7|TRBD1|TRBV6-5|-
CASSYEGTVFNEQYF
TGTGCCAGCAGTTACGAAGGGACAGTATTTAACGAGCAGTACTTC
>TRBJ2-1|-|TRBV7-9|-
CASNKPRAGSSNNEQFF
TGTGCCAGCAACAAACCTCGGGCCGGGAGCAGCAACAATGAGCAGTTCTTC
>TRBJ2-1|TRBD1|TRBV5-1|few
CASSSTAGGLEQFF
TGCGCCAGCAGCTCGACAGCAGGGGGCTTAGAGCAGTTCTTC
>TRBJ2-5|TRBD2|TRBV7-9|-
CASSLRSGDQYF
TGTGCCAGCAGCTTACGCAGCGGGGACCAGTACTTC
>TRBJ2-2|-|TRBV25-1|few
CASSEYKFSYMDSANTGELFF
TGTGCCAGCAGTGAATATAAGTTCTCCTACATGGACAGTGCGAACACCGGGGAGCTGTTTTTT
>TRBJ2-1|-|TRBV7-2|-
CASSLLLEEQFF
TGTGCCAGCAGCCTACTACTCGAGGAGCAGTTCTTC
>TRBJ1-2|-|TRBV6-6|-
CASSGEVLYGYTF
TGTGCCAGCAGCGGTGAAGTCCTCTATGGCTACACCTTC
>TRBJ2-1|TRBD2|TRBV9|few
CASSQQGLGYHQQFF
TGTGCCAGCAGCCAGCAGGGACTAGGGTACCACCAGCAGTTCTTC
>TRBJ2-7|-|TRBV9|-
CASSVFGGEQYF
TGTGCCAGCAGCGTATTCGGAGGGGAGCAGTACTTC
>TRBJ2-7|TRBD2|TRBV12-3/TRBV12-4|few
CASSLTLTSGGADEQYF
TGTGCCAGCAGTTTAACCCTGACTAGCGGGGGGGCCGACGAGCAGTACTTC
>TRBJ1-1|-|TRBV5-1|-
CASSPDGGHTEAFF
TGCGCCAGCAGCCCGGATGGGGGGCACACTGAAGCTTTCTTT
>TRBJ2-3|-|TRBV6-2/TRBV6-3|-
CASSSQPGDTQYF
TGTGCCAGCAGTTCCCAACCGGGGGACACGCAGTATTTT
>TRBJ2-2|-|TRBV12-3/TRBV12-4|-
CASSPREAGTGELFF
TGTGCCAGCAGCCCAAGGGAGGCGGGGACCGGGGAGCTGTTTTTT
>TRBJ2-3|-|TRBV14|-
CASSQTWGRGTDTQYF
TGTGCCAGCAGCCAGACTTGGGGGCGTGGCACAGATACGCAGTATTTT
>TRBJ1-3|-|TRBV27|-
CASSRDFSGNTIYF
TGTGCCAGCAGTAGGGATTTCTCTGGAAACACCATATATTTT
>TRBJ1-5|TRBD1|TRBV20-1|-
CSASRGQTYQPQHF
TGCAGTGCTAGTAGGGGACAGACGTATCAGCCCCAGCATTTT
>TRBJ2-3|-|TRBV21-1|few
CASSAPAPSGSKTDTQYF
TGTGCCAGCAGCGCCCCAGCGCCTAGCGGGAGTAAAACAGATACGCAGTATTTT
>TRBJ2-7|TRBD2|TRBV5-1|-
CASSLTTSGYEQYF
TGCGCCAGCAGCTTGACTACTAGCGGGTACGAGCAGTACTTC
>TRBJ2-1|-|TRBV6-2/TRBV6-3|few
CASTSISSYNEQFF
TGTGCCAGCACATCAATAAGCTCCTACAATGAGCAGTTCTTC
>TRBJ2-7|-|TRBV9|-
CASSVAGQGGYEQYF
TGTGCCAGCAGCGTTGCGGGGCAGGGAGGCTACGAGCAGTACTTC
>TRBJ2-1|TRBD2|TRBV7-9|few
CASSPLGLVVNEQFF
TGTGCCAGCAGCCCATTGGGACTAGTGGTGAATGAGCAGTTCTTC
>TRBJ2-3|-|TRBV10-3|-
CASSESAPGHLTDTQYF
TGTGCCAGCAGTGAGTCTGCCCCGGGACACCTCACAGATACGCAGTATTTT
>TRBJ1-1|-|TRBV19|-
CASSPTARTEAFF
TGTGCCAGTAGTCCCACCGCCAGGACTGAAGCTTTCTTT
>TRBJ2-3|TRBD2|TRBV20-1|few
CSARGAASGDTQYF
TGCAGTGCTAGGGGTGCGGCTAGCGGAGATACGCAGTATTTT
>TRBJ1-6|-|TRBV6-1|-
CASTPYNSPLHF
TGTGCCAGCACCCCATATAATTCACCCCTCCACTTT
>TRBJ2-7|-|TRBV25-1|-
CASSRDWIYEQYF
TGTGCCAGCAGCCGGGACTGGATCTACGAGCAGTACTTC
>TRBJ2-5|TRBD2|TRBV19|-
CASSISGRQETQYF
TGTGCCAGTAGTATAAGCGGGAGACAAGAGACCCAGTACTTC
>TRBJ2-1|-|TRBV20-1|-
CSVLGQTFQFF
TGCAGTGTATTAGGACAGACTTTCCAGTTCTTC
>TRBJ2-7|TRBD2|TRBV7-2|-
CASSSRAGGLSYEQYF
TGTGCCAGCAGCTCCCGAGCGGGAGGACTCTCCTACGAGCAGTACTTC
>TRBJ1-5|-|TRBV12-3/TRBV12-4|-
CASSLSSSNQPQHF
TGTGCCAGCAGTTTAAGCTCCAGCAATCAGCCCCAGCATTTT
>TRBJ1-5|-|TRBV29-1|few
CSVEPPGDNQPQHF
TGCAGCGTTGAACCTCCAGGGGACAATCAGCCCCAGCATTTT
>TRBJ2-1|TRBD1|TRBV20-1|few
CSARAIRQGWNEQFF
TGCAGTGCTAGGGCAATAAGACAGGGGTGGAATGAGCAGTTCTTC
>TRBJ2-1|TRBD2|TRBV7-7|-
CASSLAAGPFNEQFF
TGTGCTAGCAGCTTAGCAGCGGGGCCGTTCAATGAGCAGTTCTTC
>TRBJ1-3|-|TRBV10-3|-
CAISTDSGNTIYF
TGTGCCATCTCGACGGACTCTGGAAACACCATATATTTT
>TRBJ2-2|-|TRBV12-3/TRBV12-4|-
CASTKSGSQTGELFF
TGTGCCAGCACTAAAAGCGGCAGTCAAACCGGGGAGCTGTTTTTT
>TRBJ2-7|-|TRBV9|once
CASSVAPQGRNEQYF
TGTGCCAGCAGCGTAGCTCCGCAGGGCCGGAACGAGCAGTACTTC
>TRBJ2-7|-|TRBV12-3/TRBV12-4|-
CASSPSGAEQYF
TGTGCCAGCAGTCCATCGGGGGCCGAGCAGTACTTC
>TRBJ1-5|-|TRBV7-2|few
CASSFRVGDQPQHF
TGTGCCAGCAGCTTTAGGGTGGGGGATCAGCCCCAGCATTTT
>TRBJ2-1|-|TRBV4-3|few
CASSQDRDSGDEQFF
TGCGCCAGCAGCCAAGATCGAGATTCCGGGGATGAGCAGTTCTTC
>TRBJ2-1|TRBD1|TRBV11-2|few
CASSLRTGYNEQFF
TGTGCCAGCAGCTTACGGACAGGCTACAATGAGCAGTTCTTC
>TRBJ2-1|TRBD2|TRBV12-3/TRBV12-4|few
CASSLGLAANFYNEQFF
TGTGCCAGCAGCCTCGGACTAGCGGCCAATTTTTACAATGAGCAGTTCTTC
>TRBJ2-7|-|TRBV20-1|few
CSARGSAGYEQYF
TGCAGTGCTAGAGGTTCGGCCGGCTACGAGCAGTACTTC
>TRBJ2-1|TRBD2|TRBV9|few
CASSDPSGSSYNEQFF
TGTGCCAGCAGCGATCCTAGCGGGAGCTCCTACAATGAGCAGTTCTTC
>TRBJ2-2|-|TRBV27|-
CASSNTGGPTGELFF
TGTGCCAGCAGTAATACAGGAGGCCCCACCGGGGAGCTGTTTTTT